This T cell receptor (beta chain) emerged from a study of blood T cell repertoires in COVID-19 (dated by TCRdb to about 2020). Study-level background: Collaborator samples came from the United States, Italy and Spain and covered acute and convalescent phases of COVID-19. A de-identified subject ID, COVID-19 status, age in years and sex were almost always included in the sample metadata. The repertoires were released in a freely available public database intended as a resource for research on the immune response to SARS-CoV-2. Deeply sampled blood TCRbeta repertoires from subjects exposed to, actively infected with, or recovered from COVID-19 were included in the dataset. Where available, HLA class I and class II types were taken from metadata supplied by the sample provider and were not determined by assay-based typing. Samples were obtained from the ongoing ImmuneRACE study (first 160 participants) and from roughly 1,300 subjects provided by 6 global collaborators. The material from the prospective study consisted of cDNA or gDNA derived from T cells, B-cell-depleted T cells, or PBMCs.

Based on the germline V gene (reference sequence), the CDR1 and CDR2 sequences are WNHNN and SYGVQD. The germline V and J ends show losses of 2 bases and 9 bases respectively, and no gene match explains 4 bases of the junction. From cysteine to phenylalanine, the CDR3 is 13 amino acids long. Kept here is only the CDR3 DNA, which spans 39 bases and is read in frame from base 1. The immunoSEQ Assay, a bias-controlled multiplex PCR, was used to amplify TCRbeta CDR3 regions from genomic DNA. In the source study's methods: The number of nucleated cells in each sample was estimated from the amplification of reference gene primers within the assay. To quantify the absolute abundance of each unique TCRbeta CDR3 rearrangement, sequence reads were collapsed and filtered. Productive Simpson clonality was computed per sample as the square root of Simpson's diversity index over productive rearrangements. TCRdb retrieved this table from immuneACCESS and kept in-frame rearrangements only. Not all clones are present; in checked studies, unresolved V genes account for under half, and no reason is known for the remainder. V, J and clone size are taken as reported in that table, and D and trimming were inferred from the DNA itself. This sample is represented by under 300,000 clones; over 70% of them were singletons. The top ten hold about 3.5% of the sample.

General conclusions and limits of the study: The amount of clinical and demographic metadata varied by source and participant and was provided uncurated.

Collaborating institutions collected whole blood in K2EDTA tubes following their own protocols. Collaborator samples were shipped for TCRbeta analysis as frozen whole blood, isolated PBMCs, or DNA extracted from either sample type. Notes on this clone: What antigen it recognizes has not been identified. Per-nucleotide qualities are absent, and no much larger clonotype sits a single base away.

Material for sequencing was peripheral blood. The chain employs TRBV10-1 and TRBJ2-1; TRBD2 agrees with 7 junctional bases. The source is an elderly woman with acute or convalescent COVID-19. The CDR3 has the sequence CASSEERGTEQFF. The nucleotides are TGCGCCAGCAGTGAGGAGCGGGGAACTGAGCAGTTCTTC.